The 8 T cell receptor beta chains given below trace back to one sample, sequenced in a study of T cells in Graves' hyperthyroidism and ophthalmopathy. Researchers amplified the TCR beta CDR3 regions from RNA transcripts. HTBI primers drove first-round RT-PCR of the TCR CDR3. Each CDR3 protein is one row after TCRdb ran MiXCR on the multiplex PCR reads. The sample holds approximately 870,000 distinct CDR3 sequences, about 38% seen once. Sequenced: blood. These receptors were taken from a man aged 18 to 29 with Graves' hyperthyroidism.

CDR3 sequence reads: CASSSADKRDTEAFF. CDR3 DNA sequence: TGTGCCAGCAGCTCAGCGGACAAAAGGGACACTGAAGCTTTCTTT. This chain uses TRBV9 with TRBJ1-1, with D perhaps TRBD1 (5 bases). The CDR3 consists of 15 residues. The germline V gene has CDR1 SGDLS and CDR2 YYNGEE. The germline V and J ends were trimmed by 4 bases and 3 bases, with 16 bases remaining between them.

This clonotype was seen only a few times. The chain joins TRBV6-6 to TRBJ2-6; D is undetermined. Trimming cost V 0 bases and J 2 bases, with 14 bases left between them. From germline, CDR1 is MNHNY and CDR2 SVGAGI (reference sequence). CDR3 length equals 18 residues. The CDR3: CASSYSTYRVPGANVLTF. CDR3 nucleotides: TGTGCCAGCAGTTACTCTACCTACAGAGTCCCTGGGGCCAACGTCCTGACTTTC.

This clonotype has only a few counts. V usage is TRBV7-9 and J usage is TRBJ2-5; 13 nucleotides agree with TRBD2. The germline V gene encodes CDR1 SEHNR and CDR2 FQNEAQ (reference sequence). Trimming removed 5 bases from V and 2 bases from J; junction bases left unmatched: 5. The CDR3 covers 16 residues. The CDR3 region has the DNA TGTGCCAGCAGCAAGGGACTAGCGGGACTACAAGAGACCCAGTACTTC. This translates into CASSKGLAGLQETQYF.

This clonotype was seen at least ten times. The chain combines TRBV7-9 with TRBJ1-4, with D possibly matching TRBD1 (5 bases). The CDR3 totals 13 residues. V lost 5 bases to trimming and J lost 8 bases, with 12 bases between them. CDR1 is SEHNR, CDR2 FQNEAQ, per germline (reference sequence). The CDR3 DNA reads as TGTGCCAGCAGCGGGGCCTTAGGGGAAAAACTGTTTTTT. Its translation: CASSGALGEKLFF.

This clonotype was observed many times. This rearrangement joins TRBV2 to TRBJ1-1; weak D call: TRBD1 (5 bases). Germline CDR1 SNHLY, CDR2 FYNNEI. The V gene lost 3 bases and the J gene lost 4 bases, with 12 bases spanning the gap. This CDR3 is 14 amino acids long. The CDR3 nucleotides read TGTGCCAGCAGTGAGGGGGTTCCTGGCACTGAAGCTTTCTTT. It codes for CASSEGVPGTEAFF.

The chain carries TRBV20-1 and TRBJ2-7; tentatively, D is TRBD1 (6 bases). The CDR3 runs 12 residues. V dropped 0 bases and J dropped 5 bases, with 8 bases sitting between them. CDR1 is DFQATT and CDR2 is SNEGSKA in the germline V gene (reference sequence). CDR3 nucleotide sequence: TGCAGTGCTAGAGATCAGGGGAACGAGCAGTACTTC. Protein: CSARDQGNEQYF.

The chain is built from TRBV19 and TRBJ1-2; D not certain. The CDR3 loop spans 17 amino acids. Germline V lookup: CDR1 LNHDA, CDR2 SQIVND (reference sequence). Trimming left V 7 bases short and J 2 bases short, with 23 bases between. CDR3 coding DNA: TGTGCCAGTAAAGCCCAAGGCCCATTACCAGTCAACTATGGCTACACCTTC. It encodes CASKAQGPLPVNYGYTF. Combining the CDR3 with reference TRBV19 and TRBJ1-2 gives the whole variable domain DGGITQSPKYLFRKEGQNVTLSCEQNLNHDAMYWYRQDPGQGLRLIYYSQIVNDFQKGDIAEGYSVSREKKESFPLTVTSAQKNPTAFYLCASKAQGPLPVNYGYTFGSGTRLTVV.

This CDR3 is CASSLAGQGNTF. Here the CDR3 DNA reads TGCGCCAGCAGCTTAGCGGGACAGGGAAACACCTTC. The V gene is TRBV5-1, the J gene TRBJ1-2, with 9 nucleotides matching TRBD1. This CDR3 spans 12 amino acids. V lost 2 bases to trimming and J lost 12 bases; unmatched junction nucleotides: 5. In germline, CDR1 is SGHRS, CDR2 YFSETQ. Using reference TRBV5-1 and TRBJ1-2 for the parts outside the CDR3, the full variable domain is KAGVTQTPRYLIKTRGQQVTLSCSPISGHRSVSWYQQTPGQGLQFLFEYFSETQRNKGNFPGRFSGRQFSNSRSEMNVSTLELGDSALYLCASSLAGQGNTFGSGTRLTVV.